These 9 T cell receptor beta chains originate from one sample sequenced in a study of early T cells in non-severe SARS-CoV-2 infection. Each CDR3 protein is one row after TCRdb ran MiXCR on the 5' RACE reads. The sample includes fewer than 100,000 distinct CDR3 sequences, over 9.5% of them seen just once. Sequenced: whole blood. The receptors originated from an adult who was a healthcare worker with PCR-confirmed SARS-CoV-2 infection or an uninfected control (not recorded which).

The CDR3 here is CASSEYKGGTTDTQYF. CDR3 DNA sequence: TGTGCCAGCAGTGAATATAAGGGGGGGACCACAGATACGCAGTATTTT. The chain has TRBV25-1 and TRBJ2-3; D possibly corresponds to TRBD2 (7 bases). Per germline, CDR1 MGHDK and CDR2 SYGVNS. Trimming shortened V by 0 bases and J by 2 bases, and 12 bases separated the two germline ends. The CDR3 totals 16 residues.

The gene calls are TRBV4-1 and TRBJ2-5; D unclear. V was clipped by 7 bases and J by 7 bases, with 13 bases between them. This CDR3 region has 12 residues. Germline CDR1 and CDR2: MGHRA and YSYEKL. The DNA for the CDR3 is TGCGCCAGCAAAGGCCCTCGGGTGACCCAGTACTTC. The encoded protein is CASKGPRVTQYF.

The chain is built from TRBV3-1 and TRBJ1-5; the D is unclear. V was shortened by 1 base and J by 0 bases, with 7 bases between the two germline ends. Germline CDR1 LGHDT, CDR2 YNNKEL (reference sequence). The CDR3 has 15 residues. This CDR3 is CASSQAANSNQPQHF. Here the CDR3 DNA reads TGTGCCAGCAGCCAAGCCGCGAATAGCAATCAGCCCCAGCATTTT.

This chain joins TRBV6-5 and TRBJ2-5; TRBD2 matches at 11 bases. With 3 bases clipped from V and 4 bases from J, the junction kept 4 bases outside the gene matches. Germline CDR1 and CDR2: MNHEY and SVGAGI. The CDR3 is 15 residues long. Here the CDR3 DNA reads TGTGCCAGCAGTTATAGCGGGAGGGCTGGAGAGACCCAGTACTTC. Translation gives CASSYSGRAGETQYF.

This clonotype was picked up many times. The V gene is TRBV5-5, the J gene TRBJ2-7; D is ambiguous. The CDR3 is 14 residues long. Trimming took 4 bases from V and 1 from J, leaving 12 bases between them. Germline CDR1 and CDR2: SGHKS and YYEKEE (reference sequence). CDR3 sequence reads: CASSPRLGSYEQYF. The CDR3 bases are TGTGCCAGCAGCCCCCGCCTGGGATCCTACGAGCAGTACTTC. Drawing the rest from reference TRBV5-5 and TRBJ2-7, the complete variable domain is DAGVTQSPTHLIKTRGQQVTLRCSPISGHKSVSWYQQVLGQGPQFIFQYYEKEERGRGNFPDRFSARQFPNYSSELNVNALLLGDSALYLCASSPRLGSYEQYFGPGTRLTVT.

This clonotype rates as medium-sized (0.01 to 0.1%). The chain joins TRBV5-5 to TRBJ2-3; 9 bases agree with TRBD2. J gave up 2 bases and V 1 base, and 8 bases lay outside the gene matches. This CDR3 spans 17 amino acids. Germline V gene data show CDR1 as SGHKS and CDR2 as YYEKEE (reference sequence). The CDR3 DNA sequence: TGTGCCAGCAGCTTGCGGCTAGCGGGGCCAGCCACAGATACGCAGTATTTT. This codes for CASSLRLAGPATDTQYF.

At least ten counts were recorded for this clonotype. The CDR3 region has the DNA TGTGCCAGCAGCCCGTTAGGAGACAGGAACACTGAAGCTTTCTTT. The encoded protein is CASSPLGDRNTEAFF. The chain uses TRBV14 and TRBJ1-1, with D perhaps matching TRBD1 (5 bases). The V end lost 4 bases, the J end lost 1 base, and 13 bases lay between the germline ends. In germline, CDR1 is SGHDN, CDR2 FVKESK. The CDR3 spans 15 residues. The whole variable domain, remainder taken from reference TRBV14 and TRBJ1-1, is EAGVTQFPSHSVIEKGQTVTLRCDPISGHDNLYWYRRVMGKEIKFLLHFVKESKQDESGMPNNRFLAERTGGTYSTLKVQPAELEDSGVYFCASSPLGDRNTEAFFGQGTRLTVV.

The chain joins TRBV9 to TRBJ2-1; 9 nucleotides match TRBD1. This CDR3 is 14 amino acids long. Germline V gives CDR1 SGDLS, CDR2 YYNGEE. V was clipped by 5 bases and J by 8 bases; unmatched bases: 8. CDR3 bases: TGTGCCAGCAGTCCAGGGACAGGGTCCCATGAGCAGTTCTTC. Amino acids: CASSPGTGSHEQFF.

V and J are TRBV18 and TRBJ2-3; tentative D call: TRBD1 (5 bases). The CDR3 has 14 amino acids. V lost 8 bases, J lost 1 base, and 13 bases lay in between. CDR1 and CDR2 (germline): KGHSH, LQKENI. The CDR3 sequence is CASTSTEGTDTQYF. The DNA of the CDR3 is TGTGCCAGCACATCGACAGAGGGCACAGATACGCAGTATTTT.